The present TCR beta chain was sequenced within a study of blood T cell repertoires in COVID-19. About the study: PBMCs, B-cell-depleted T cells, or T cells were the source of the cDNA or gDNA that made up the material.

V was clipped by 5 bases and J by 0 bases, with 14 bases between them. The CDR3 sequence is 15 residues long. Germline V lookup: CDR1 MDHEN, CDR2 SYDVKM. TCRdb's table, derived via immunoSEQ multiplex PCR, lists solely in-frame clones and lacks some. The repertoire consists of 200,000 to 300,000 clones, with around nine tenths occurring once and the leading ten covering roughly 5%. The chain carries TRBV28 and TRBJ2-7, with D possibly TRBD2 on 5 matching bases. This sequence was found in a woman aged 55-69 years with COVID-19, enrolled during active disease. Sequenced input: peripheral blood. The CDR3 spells CASSPDWESSYEQYF. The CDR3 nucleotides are TGTGCCAGCAGTCCGGACTGGGAAAGCTCCTACGAGCAGTACTTC. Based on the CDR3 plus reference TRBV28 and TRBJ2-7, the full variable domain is DVKVTQSSRYLVKRTGEKVFLECVQDMDHENMFWYRQDPGLGLRLIYFSYDVKMKEKGDIPEGYSVSREKKERFSLILESASTNQTSMYLCASSPDWESSYEQYFGPGTRLTVT.